This entry describes one T cell receptor (beta chain). Other nucleotide sequences in the sample specify the same CDR3. This sample was included in a study of OX40 agonist ivuxolimab in advanced cancers. The table came from immunoSEQ multiplex PCR; TCRdb's copy has only in-frame clones and leaves some out. Of about 46,000 clones listed, more than 85% are singletons. The germline V and J ends were trimmed by 3 bases and 1 base, with 6 bases remaining between them. Germline lookup yields CDR1 LNHDA and CDR2 SQIVND (reference sequence). This CDR3 has 13 residues. Source: CD4+ or CD8+ T cells sorted from blood, taken in a trial of the OX40 agonist ivuxolimab. The receptor comes from an adult with an advanced solid tumor such as melanoma, head and neck, liver or kidney cancer. The chain is built from TRBV19 and TRBJ1-1, with D hard to call. In DNA form, the CDR3 reads TGTGCCAGTAGTATTGGACGGAACACTGAAGCTTTCTTT. It translates to CASSIGRNTEAFF.